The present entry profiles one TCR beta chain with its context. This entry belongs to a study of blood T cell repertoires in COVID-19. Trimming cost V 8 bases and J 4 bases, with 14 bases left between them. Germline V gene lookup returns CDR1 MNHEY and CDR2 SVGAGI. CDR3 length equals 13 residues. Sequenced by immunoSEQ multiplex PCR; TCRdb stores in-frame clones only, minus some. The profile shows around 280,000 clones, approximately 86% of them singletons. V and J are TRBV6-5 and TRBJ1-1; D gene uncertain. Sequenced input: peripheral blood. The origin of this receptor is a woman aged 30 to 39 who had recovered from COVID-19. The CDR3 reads CASSPPAATEAFF. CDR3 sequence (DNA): TGTGCCAGCTCCCCTCCCGCGGCCACTGAAGCTTTCTTT.